This TCR beta chain is drawn from a study of identical twins. Regarding the study as a whole: Twins shared beta out-of-frame sequences in excess, but this excess was weaker. Conclusions relied on cross-sectional statistical analysis, not following the same donors.

This clonotype was counted between two and nine times. Its antigen is not known. Germline CDR1 is MNHEY and CDR2 is SMNVEV (reference sequence). V gave up 0 bases and J gave up 3 bases; unmatched junction bases: 5. CDR3 length equals 15 residues. From the 5' RACE reads, TCRdb called clonotypes with MiXCR, one entry per CDR3 protein. The data show roughly 570,000 distinct CDR3 sequences, just under 10% seen once. These data also formed part of another study, on yellow fever vaccine responses in identical twins.

This TCR was sampled from a woman under 30 in good health. The rearrangement uses TRBV27 and TRBJ2-7, with 7 bases identical to TRBD1. The sequenced sample consisted of PBMCs. CDR3 sequence: CASSLSTGNNYEQYF. The DNA for the CDR3 is TGTGCCAGCAGTTTATCGACAGGGAACAACTACGAGCAGTACTTC.